This T cell receptor beta chain was observed in a study of blood T cells in healthy people across ages. Germline loops: CDR1 DFQATT, CDR2 SNEGSKA (reference sequence). This CDR3 has 13 amino acids. V was shortened by 8 bases and J by 1 base, with 14 bases between the two germline ends. With a J-beta primer mix and a sample-barcoded 5' primer, a second PCR ran roughly 6 to 12 cycles. TCRdb re-called the 5' RACE reads with MiXCR, one entry per CDR3 protein. The sample comprises over a million distinct CDR3 sequences, about 40% of which are singletons, and roughly 7.9% rests with the top ten. Sequences were obtained from blood. This chain uses TRBV20-1 with TRBJ2-5; tentatively, D is TRBD2 (7 bases). The sequence was collected from a woman between 18 and 29 years old in good health. CDR3 protein: CSISRGAQETQYF. The CDR3 DNA reads TGCAGTATATCTCGGGGGGCCCAAGAGACCCAGTACTTC.